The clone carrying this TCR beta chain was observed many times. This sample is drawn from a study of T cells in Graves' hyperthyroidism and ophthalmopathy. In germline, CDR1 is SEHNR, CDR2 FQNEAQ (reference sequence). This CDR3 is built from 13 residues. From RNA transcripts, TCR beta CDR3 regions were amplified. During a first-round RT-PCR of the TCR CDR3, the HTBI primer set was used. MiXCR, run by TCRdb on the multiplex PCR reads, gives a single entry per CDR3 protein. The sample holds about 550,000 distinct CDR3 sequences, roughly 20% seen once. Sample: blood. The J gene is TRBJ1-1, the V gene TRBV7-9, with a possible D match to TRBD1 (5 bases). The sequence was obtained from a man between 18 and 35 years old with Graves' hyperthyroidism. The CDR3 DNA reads TGTGTTATGCAAGGACACCCGAACACTGAAGCTTTCTTT. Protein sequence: CVMQGHPNTEAFF.